Listed below are T cell receptor beta chains from one sample, sequenced in a study of naive and memory T cell subsets. TCRdb re-called the UMI-ligation and nested PCR reads with MiXCR, one entry per CDR3 protein. The sample yields about 90,000 distinct CDR3 sequences, 5.5% to 8.5% seen once. The sequenced sample consisted of central memory CD4+ T cells from blood. These receptors were taken from a human donor in good health. Both conserved end residues are part of each CDR3. The D gene is left open where the match is weak. A row's size may be missing; if present it is once, few, many or a size class.

V gene	D gene	J gene	clone size	CDR3 DNA	CDR3 protein
TRBV12-3/TRBV12-4	TRBD1	TRBJ1-5	many	TGTGCCAGCAGTTTGGCGGGACAGACGAATCAGCCCCAGCATTTT	CASSLAGQTNQPQHF
TRBV24-1	.	TRBJ1-2	few	TGTGCCACCAGTGCCCGGGACGGTGGCAATTATTATGGCTACACCTTC	CATSARDGGNYYGYTF
TRBV28	.	TRBJ2-7	few	TGTGCCAGCAGGACAGGTGAAGGGGAGCAGTACTTC	CASRTGEGEQYF
TRBV29-1	TRBD1	TRBJ1-2	few	TGCAGCGGTACCGGGACAGGAGTGCAGGGCTACACCTTC	CSGTGTGVQGYTF
TRBV21-1	.	TRBJ2-1	many	TGTGCCAGCAGCAAAGGAGCTAGCGGGTTCTACGATGAGCAGTTCTTC	CASSKGASGFYDEQFF
TRBV7-7	TRBD2	TRBJ2-2	.	TGTGCCAGCAGCCCCAGGAGGTCTAGCGGGGGGGCCGGGGAGCTGTTTTTT	CASSPRRSSGGAGELFF
TRBV3-1	.	TRBJ2-7	few	TGTGCCAGCAGCTTAAACCGGGACGAGCAGTACTTC	CASSLNRDEQYF
TRBV2	TRBD1	TRBJ2-2	.	TGTGCCAGCGGGACAGGATATACCGGGGAGCTGTTTTTT	CASGTGYTGELFF
TRBV7-2	TRBD1	TRBJ2-5	.	TGTGCCAGCAGCCTCGGGACAGGGGAGACCCAGTACTTC	CASSLGTGETQYF
TRBV30	.	TRBJ1-1	many	TGTGCCTGGAGTGTACAGGGTGTTACTGAAGCTTTCTTT	CAWSVQGVTEAFF
TRBV9	TRBD2	TRBJ2-1	.	TGTGCCAGCAGCCCGACCGGGACTAGCGGGAAGGAGGGTAACAATGAGCAGTTCTTC	CASSPTGTSGKEGNNEQFF
TRBV4-2	.	TRBJ2-1	many	TGTGCCAGCAGCCAAGATCTAGTACGTTCGGTTAATCAGCAGTTCTTC	CASSQDLVRSVNQQFF
TRBV20-1	TRBD1	TRBJ1-5	.	TGCAGTGCTAGAAGATTGACAGGGAGGGGTGCGAGCAATCAGCCCCAGCATTTT	CSARRLTGRGASNQPQHF
TRBV28	.	TRBJ1-2	many	TGTGCCAGCCTGCCCCGTCCCAACTATGGCTACACCTTC	CASLPRPNYGYTF
TRBV9	.	TRBJ1-2	.	TGTGCCAGCAGCGGGCCCGTGAGGCTATATGGCTACACCTTC	CASSGPVRLYGYTF
TRBV7-8	TRBD2	TRBJ2-1	many	TGTGCCAGCAGCTTAGATCGACTAGCCCAGGGCCTGGTCTTC	CASSLDRLAQGLVF
TRBV7-9	.	TRBJ2-6	many	TGTGCCAGCAGCACAGCTGGGGCCAACGTCCTGACTTTC	CASSTAGANVLTF
TRBV29-1	.	TRBJ1-5	many	TGCAGCGGGAAAACAGGCAATCAGCCCCAGCATTTT	CSGKTGNQPQHF
TRBV20-1	TRBD2	TRBJ2-1	few	TGCAGTGCTAGTAGGGGAGGGCGCATCGGTGAGCAGTTCTTC	CSASRGGRIGEQFF
TRBV6-2/TRBV6-3	.	TRBJ1-1	many	TGTGCCAGCAGTCCGGGACAACAAAACGGGGCGGTAATGAACACTGAAGCTTTCTTT	CASSPGQQNGAVMNTEAFF
TRBV30	.	TRBJ2-7	many	TGTGCCTGGAACAGGGATCCTTACGAGCAGTACTTC	CAWNRDPYEQYF
TRBV6-2/TRBV6-3	.	TRBJ1-6	many	TGTGCCAGCAGTTACAGCGCACGGGGGGATTCACCCCTCCACTTT	CASSYSARGDSPLHF
TRBV28	.	TRBJ2-7	many	TGTGCCAGCTACGATCGGCCAGCCAAACAGGAGCAGTACTTC	CASYDRPAKQEQYF
TRBV20-1	.	TRBJ2-7	few	TGCAGTGCTAGAGAATCCGGACACTTCTACGAGCAGTACTTC	CSARESGHFYEQYF
TRBV12-3/TRBV12-4	.	TRBJ1-1	many	TGTGCCAGCAGCCCGACGGCCCTACGGAACACTGAAGCTTTCTTT	CASSPTALRNTEAFF
TRBV28	.	TRBJ2-7	many	TGTGCCAGCAGTCCACCCCGGGACAACTCCTACGAGCAGTACTTC	CASSPPRDNSYEQYF
TRBV6-5	TRBD2	TRBJ2-1	few	TGTGCCAGCAGTCTAGCGGGGGGCCGCCGTTACAATGAGCAGTTCTTC	CASSLAGGRRYNEQFF
TRBV5-1	.	TRBJ1-5	few	TGCGCCAGCAGACCGTCGGGGCTTAGCAATCAGCCCCAGCATTTT	CASRPSGLSNQPQHF
TRBV2	.	TRBJ2-1	.	TGTGCCAGCGCTACAGAGACCTACAATGAGCAGTTCTTC	CASATETYNEQFF
TRBV7-2	.	TRBJ2-5	.	TGTGCCAGCAGCCATTACGGGAACCAAGAGACCCAGTACTTC	CASSHYGNQETQYF
TRBV6-2/TRBV6-3	TRBD2	TRBJ2-3	many	TGTGCCAGCAGTGCGGGAGCTATAGATACGCAGTATTTT	CASSAGAIDTQYF
TRBV12-3/TRBV12-4	TRBD2	TRBJ2-2	few	TGTGCCAGCAGTTTCCCAGCGGGAGCCGGGGAGCTGTTTTTT	CASSFPAGAGELFF
TRBV20-1	.	TRBJ1-1	many	TGCAGTGCTAGAGCCTCTGGGGGGGGCCTGAACACTGAAGCTTTCTTT	CSARASGGGLNTEAFF
TRBV29-1	.	TRBJ2-1	many	TGCAGCGCCGGCAGAAGTGCCTACAATGAGCAGTTCTTC	CSAGRSAYNEQFF
TRBV30	TRBD1	TRBJ1-5	few	TGTGCCTGGAGGGCCCAGACAGGGCCCCAGCCCCAGCATTTT	CAWRAQTGPQPQHF
TRBV20-1	TRBD1	TRBJ1-6	few	TGCAGTGCTAGCCCCCAGGGGGCGGAAAACCGAATTTATTCACCCCTCCACTTT	CSASPQGAENRIYSPLHF
TRBV24-1	TRBD1	TRBJ2-2	many	TGTGCCACACAGGGGGCGCTGGGCAAAATCGGGGAGCTGTTTTTT	CATQGALGKIGELFF
TRBV11-2	.	TRBJ2-2	many	TGTGCCAGCAGCTTAAGAGGGGCGCGTAACACCGGGGAGCTGTTTTTT	CASSLRGARNTGELFF
TRBV29-1	.	TRBJ2-7	many	TGCAGCGTTGAAAATCCGACCCAGGGATCCTACGAGCAGTACTTC	CSVENPTQGSYEQYF
TRBV3-1	.	TRBJ1-1	many	TGTGCCAGCAGATGGAGGGAGCGGGGGAACACTGAAGCTTTCTTT	CASRWRERGNTEAFF
TRBV14	.	TRBJ1-1	many	TGTGCCAGCAGCCCCGTTGGGGTGAACACTGAAGCTTTCTTT	CASSPVGVNTEAFF
TRBV7-9	.	TRBJ1-3	.	TGTGCCAGCAGCCGTTGGACACGAGCGAAGAACACCATATATTTT	CASSRWTRAKNTIYF
TRBV20-1	.	TRBJ2-3	many	TGCAGTGCTAGTTCCGGACGGGAGGATACGCAGTATTTT	CSASSGREDTQYF
TRBV7-6	.	TRBJ2-3	many	TGTGCCAGCAGCTTTTATGGGGATACGCAGTATTTT	CASSFYGDTQYF
TRBV5-6	.	TRBJ1-1	few	TGTGCCAGCAGCTTGGATCGGGAAACTGAAGCTTTCTTT	CASSLDRETEAFF
TRBV15	.	TRBJ1-5	many	TGTGCCACCAGCTCTGCAGGCCACAATCAGCCCCAGCATTTT	CATSSAGHNQPQHF
TRBV5-1	.	TRBJ2-6	many	TGCGCCAGCAGTCTGGTGAGCTCTGGGGCCAACGTCCTGACTTTC	CASSLVSSGANVLTF
TRBV3-1	.	TRBJ2-7	few	TGTGCCAGCAGCCAAGCTTCTTTCGAGCAGTACTTC	CASSQASFEQYF
TRBV5-1	TRBD2	TRBJ2-1	.	TGCGCCAGCAGGGTAGCGGGAGGAAAGTCCTACAATGAGCAGTTCTTC	CASRVAGGKSYNEQFF